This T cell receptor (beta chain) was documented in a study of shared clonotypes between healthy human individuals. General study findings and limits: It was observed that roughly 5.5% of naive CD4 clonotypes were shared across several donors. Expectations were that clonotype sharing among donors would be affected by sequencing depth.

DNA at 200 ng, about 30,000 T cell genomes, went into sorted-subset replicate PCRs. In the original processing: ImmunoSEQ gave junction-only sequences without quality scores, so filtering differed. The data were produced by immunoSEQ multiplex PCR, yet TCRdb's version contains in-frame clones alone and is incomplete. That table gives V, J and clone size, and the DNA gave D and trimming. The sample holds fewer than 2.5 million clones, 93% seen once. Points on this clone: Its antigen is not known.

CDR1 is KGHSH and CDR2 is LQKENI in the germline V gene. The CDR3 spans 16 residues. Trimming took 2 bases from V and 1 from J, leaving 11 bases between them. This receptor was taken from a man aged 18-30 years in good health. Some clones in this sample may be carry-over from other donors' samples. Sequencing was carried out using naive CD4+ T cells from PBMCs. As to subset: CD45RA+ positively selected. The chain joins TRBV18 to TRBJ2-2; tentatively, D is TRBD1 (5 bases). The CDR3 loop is CASSPGQGRNTGELFF. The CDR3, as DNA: TGTGCCAGCTCACCAGGGCAGGGAAGGAACACCGGGGAGCTGTTTTTT.